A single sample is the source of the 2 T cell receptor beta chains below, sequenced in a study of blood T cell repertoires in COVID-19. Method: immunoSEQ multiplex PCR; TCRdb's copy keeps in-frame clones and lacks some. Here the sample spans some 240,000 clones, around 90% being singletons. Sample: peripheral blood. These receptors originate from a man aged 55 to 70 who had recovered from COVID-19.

This CDR3 reads CASSQTPSTGYDTQYF. DNA for the CDR3: TGTGCCAGCAGCCAAACACCTTCGACAGGTTATGATACGCAGTATTTT. J is TRBJ2-3 and V is TRBV9, with D possibly TRBD1 on 6 matching bases. The CDR3 has 16 residues. Germline V gene data show CDR1 as SGDLS and CDR2 as YYNGEE. V was shortened by 4 bases and J by 6 bases, with 21 bases between the two germline ends. Complete variable domain (other parts from reference TRBV9 and TRBJ2-3): DSGVTQTPKHLITATGQRVTLRCSPRSGDLSVYWYQQSLDQGLQFLIQYYNGEERAKGNILERFSAQQFPDLHSELNLSSLELGDSALYFCASSQTPSTGYDTQYFGPGTRLTVL.

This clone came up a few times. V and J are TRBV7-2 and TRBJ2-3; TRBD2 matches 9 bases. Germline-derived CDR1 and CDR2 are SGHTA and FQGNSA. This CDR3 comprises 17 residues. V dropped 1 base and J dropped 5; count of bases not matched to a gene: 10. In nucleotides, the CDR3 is TGTGCCAGCAGCTTAGATTCGACTAGCGGAAACTTAGATACGCAGTATTTT. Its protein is CASSLDSTSGNLDTQYF.